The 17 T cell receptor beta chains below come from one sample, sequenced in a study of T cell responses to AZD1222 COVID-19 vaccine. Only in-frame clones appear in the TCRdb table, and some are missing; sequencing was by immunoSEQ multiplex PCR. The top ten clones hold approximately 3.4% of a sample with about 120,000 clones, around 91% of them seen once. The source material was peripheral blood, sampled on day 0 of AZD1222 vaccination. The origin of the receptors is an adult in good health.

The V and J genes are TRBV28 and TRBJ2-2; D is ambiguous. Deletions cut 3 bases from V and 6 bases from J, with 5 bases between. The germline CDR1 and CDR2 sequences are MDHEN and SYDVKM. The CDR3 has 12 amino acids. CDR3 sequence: CASSLAPGELFF. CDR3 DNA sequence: TGTGCCAGCAGTTTGGCCCCCGGGGAGCTGTTTTTT.

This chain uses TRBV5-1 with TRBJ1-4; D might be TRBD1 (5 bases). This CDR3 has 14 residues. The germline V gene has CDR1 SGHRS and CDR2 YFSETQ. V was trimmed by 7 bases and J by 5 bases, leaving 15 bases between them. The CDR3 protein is CASRATDTNEKLFF. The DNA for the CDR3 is TGCGCCAGCCGCGCGACGGACACCAATGAAAAACTGTTTTTT.

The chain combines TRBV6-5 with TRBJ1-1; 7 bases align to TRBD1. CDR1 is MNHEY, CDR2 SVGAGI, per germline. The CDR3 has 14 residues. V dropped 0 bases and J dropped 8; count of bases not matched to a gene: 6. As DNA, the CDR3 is TGTGCCAGCAGTTACTCGGCAGTGGGACAGGAAGCTTTCTTT. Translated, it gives CASSYSAVGQEAFF.

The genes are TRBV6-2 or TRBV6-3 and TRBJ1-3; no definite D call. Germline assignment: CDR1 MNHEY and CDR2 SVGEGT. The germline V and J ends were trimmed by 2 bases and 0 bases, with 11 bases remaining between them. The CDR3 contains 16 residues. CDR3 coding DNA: TGTGCCAGCAGTTACGCTGGGGTGAGCTCTGGAAACACCATATATTTT. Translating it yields CASSYAGVSSGNTIYF.

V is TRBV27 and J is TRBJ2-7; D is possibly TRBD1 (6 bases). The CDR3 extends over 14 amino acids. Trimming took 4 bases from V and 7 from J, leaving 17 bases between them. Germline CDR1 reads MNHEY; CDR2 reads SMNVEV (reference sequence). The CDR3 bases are TGTGCCAGCAGTTCTGTAGGACAGCCCTTTGAGCAGTACTTC. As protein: CASSSVGQPFEQYF.

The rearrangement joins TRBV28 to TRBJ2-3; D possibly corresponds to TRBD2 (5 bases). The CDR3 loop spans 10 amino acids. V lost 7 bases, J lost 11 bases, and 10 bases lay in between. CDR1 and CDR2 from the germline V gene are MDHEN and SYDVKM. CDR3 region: CASTPRGQYF. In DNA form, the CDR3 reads TGTGCCAGCACTCCTCGGGGGCAGTATTTT.

CDR3 DNA sequence: TGTGCCAGCAGCGTCCACATCAAGGCCGGGGAGCTGTTTTTT. Protein: CASSVHIKAGELFF. The chain employs TRBV9 and TRBJ2-2; D unresolved. The CDR3 is 14 amino acids. Germline CDR1 is SGDLS and CDR2 is YYNGEE. V lost 2 bases to trimming and J lost 6 bases, with 11 bases between them. Looking up the rest from reference TRBV9 and TRBJ2-2 gives the full variable domain: DSGVTQTPKHLITATGQRVTLRCSPRSGDLSVYWYQQSLDQGLQFLIQYYNGEERAKGNILERFSAQQFPDLHSELNLSSLELGDSALYFCASSVHIKAGELFFGEGSRLTVL.

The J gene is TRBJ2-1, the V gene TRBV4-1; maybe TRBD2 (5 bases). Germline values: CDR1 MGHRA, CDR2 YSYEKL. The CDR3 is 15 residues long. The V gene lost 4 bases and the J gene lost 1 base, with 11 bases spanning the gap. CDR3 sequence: CASSPPGMSYNEQFF. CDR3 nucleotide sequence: TGCGCCAGCAGCCCCCCCGGGATGTCCTACAATGAGCAGTTCTTC.

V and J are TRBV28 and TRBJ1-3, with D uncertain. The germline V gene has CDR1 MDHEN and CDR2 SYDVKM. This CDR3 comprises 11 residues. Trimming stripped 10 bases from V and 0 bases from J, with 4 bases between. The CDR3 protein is CATNSGNTIYF. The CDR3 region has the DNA TGTGCCACGAACTCTGGAAACACCATATATTTT.

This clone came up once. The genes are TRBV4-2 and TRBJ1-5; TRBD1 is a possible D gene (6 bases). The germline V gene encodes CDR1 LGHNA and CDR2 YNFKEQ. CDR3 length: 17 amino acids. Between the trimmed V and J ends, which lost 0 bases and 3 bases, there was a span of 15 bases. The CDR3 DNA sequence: TGTGCCAGCAGCCAAGATCATATAGGGACATCCAATCAGCCCCAGCATTTT. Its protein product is CASSQDHIGTSNQPQHF.

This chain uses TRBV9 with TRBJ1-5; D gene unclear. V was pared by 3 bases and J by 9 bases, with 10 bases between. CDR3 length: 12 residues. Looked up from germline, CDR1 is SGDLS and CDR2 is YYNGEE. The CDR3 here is CASSANTGPQHF. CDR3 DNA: TGTGCCAGCAGCGCTAACACGGGGCCCCAGCATTTT.

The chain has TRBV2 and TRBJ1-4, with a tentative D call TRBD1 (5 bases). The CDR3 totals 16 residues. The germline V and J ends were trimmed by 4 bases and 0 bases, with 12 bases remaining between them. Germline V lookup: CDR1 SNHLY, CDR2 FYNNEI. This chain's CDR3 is CASSGVGATTNEKLFF. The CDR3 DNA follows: TGTGCCAGCAGTGGGGTTGGGGCGACAACTAATGAAAAACTGTTTTTT.

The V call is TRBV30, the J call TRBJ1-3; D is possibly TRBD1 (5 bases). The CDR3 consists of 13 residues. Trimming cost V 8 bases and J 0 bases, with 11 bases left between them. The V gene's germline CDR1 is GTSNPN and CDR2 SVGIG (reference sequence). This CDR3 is CARRDLSGNTIYF. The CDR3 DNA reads TGTGCCCGCCGGGACCTCTCTGGAAACACCATATATTTT. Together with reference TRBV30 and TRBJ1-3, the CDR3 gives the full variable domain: SQTIHQWPATLVQPVGSPLSLECTVEGTSNPNLYWYRQAAGRGLQLLFYSVGIGQISSEVPQNLSASRPQDRQFILSSKKLLLSDSGFYLCARRDLSGNTIYFGEGSWLTVV.

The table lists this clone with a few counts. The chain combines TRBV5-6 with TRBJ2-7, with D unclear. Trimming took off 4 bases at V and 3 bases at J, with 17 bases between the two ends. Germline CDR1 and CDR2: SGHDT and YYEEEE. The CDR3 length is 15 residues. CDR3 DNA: TGTGCCAGCAGCCTCTTAGGAGAAGCGCTCTACGAGCAGTACTTC. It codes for CASSLLGEALYEQYF.

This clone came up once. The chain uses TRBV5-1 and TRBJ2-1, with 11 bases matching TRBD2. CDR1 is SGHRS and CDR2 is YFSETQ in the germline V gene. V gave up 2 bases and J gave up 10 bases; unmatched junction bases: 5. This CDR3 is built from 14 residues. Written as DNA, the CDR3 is TGCGCCAGCAGCTTTACTAGCGGGAGACGGGAGCAGTTCTTC. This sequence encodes CASSFTSGRREQFF.

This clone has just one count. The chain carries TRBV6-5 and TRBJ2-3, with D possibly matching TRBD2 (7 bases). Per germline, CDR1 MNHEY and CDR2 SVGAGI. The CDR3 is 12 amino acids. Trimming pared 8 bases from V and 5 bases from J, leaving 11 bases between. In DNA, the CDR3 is TGTGCCAGCGGGGGGGCTGTAGATACGCAGTATTTT. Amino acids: CASGGAVDTQYF.

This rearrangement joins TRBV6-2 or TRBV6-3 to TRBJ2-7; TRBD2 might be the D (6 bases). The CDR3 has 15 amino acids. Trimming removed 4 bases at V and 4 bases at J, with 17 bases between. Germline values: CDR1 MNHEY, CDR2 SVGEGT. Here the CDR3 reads CASSSPPRGQYEQYF. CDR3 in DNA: TGTGCCAGCAGTTCCCCGCCGCGGGGCCAATACGAGCAGTACTTC.